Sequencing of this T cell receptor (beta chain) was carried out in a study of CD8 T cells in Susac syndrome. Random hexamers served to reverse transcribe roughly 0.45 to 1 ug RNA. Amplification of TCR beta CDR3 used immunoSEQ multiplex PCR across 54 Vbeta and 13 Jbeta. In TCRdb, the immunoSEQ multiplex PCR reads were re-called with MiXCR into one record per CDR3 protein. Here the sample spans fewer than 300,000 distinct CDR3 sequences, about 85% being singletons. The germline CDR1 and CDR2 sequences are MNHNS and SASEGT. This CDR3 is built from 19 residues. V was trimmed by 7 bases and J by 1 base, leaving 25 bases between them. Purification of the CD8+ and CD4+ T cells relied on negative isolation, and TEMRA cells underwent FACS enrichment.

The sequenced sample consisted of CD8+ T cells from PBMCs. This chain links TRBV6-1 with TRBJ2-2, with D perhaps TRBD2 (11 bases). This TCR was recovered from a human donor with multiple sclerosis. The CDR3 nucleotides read TGTGCCAGCAAGCACCGGACAGGGGGACTAGCGGAGAACACCGGGGAGCTGTTTTTT. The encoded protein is CASKHRTGGLAENTGELFF.